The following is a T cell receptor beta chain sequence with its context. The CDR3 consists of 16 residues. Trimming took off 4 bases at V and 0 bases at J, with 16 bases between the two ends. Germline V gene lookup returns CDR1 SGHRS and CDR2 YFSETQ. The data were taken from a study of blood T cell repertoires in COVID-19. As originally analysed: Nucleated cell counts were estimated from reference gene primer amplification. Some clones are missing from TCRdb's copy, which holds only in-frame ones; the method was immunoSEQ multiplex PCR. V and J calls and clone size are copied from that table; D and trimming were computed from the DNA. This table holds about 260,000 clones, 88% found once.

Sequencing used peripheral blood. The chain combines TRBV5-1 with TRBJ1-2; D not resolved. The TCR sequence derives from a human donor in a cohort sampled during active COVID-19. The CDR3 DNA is TGCGCCAGCAGCCCTATGGGCAGCAACCCTAACTATGGCTACACCTTC. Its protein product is CASSPMGSNPNYGYTF.